This record covers a single T cell receptor beta chain. Its antigen is as yet unknown. Clones were read by immunoSEQ multiplex PCR, and TCRdb kept only the in-frame ones, dropping some. The data contain 630,000 or so clones, 95% to 98% of them singletons. These data belong to a study of shared clonotypes between healthy human individuals. Study-level findings and limits: The generation probabilities recorded for non-shared clonotypes fell below those of clonotypes shared by all four donors.

Naive-designated CD8 cells lacked CD45RO, were positively enriched for CCR7, and omitted terminally differentiated effector memory CD45RA+ cells. The TCR comes from a young man in good health. Sequences were obtained from naive CD8+ T cells sorted from blood.

The CDR3 DNA sequence: TGTGCCAGCAGCCAAGAGTACGGGACGCCTCTCACGGGGGAGCTGTTTTTT. It codes for CASSQEYGTPLTGELFF. The chain links TRBV4-2 to TRBJ2-2; D possibly uses TRBD1 or TRBD2 (5 bases each). CDR3 size: 17 residues. The germline V and J ends were trimmed by 0 bases and 8 bases, with 19 bases remaining between them. In germline, CDR1 is LGHNA, CDR2 YNFKEQ.